The clone carrying this T cell receptor (beta chain) was recorded once. Its antigen is still unknown. The PCR ran on 60 Vbeta and 13 Jbeta primers. Repertoires were generated with immunoSEQ multiplex PCR, while TCRdb's copy carries only in-frame clones and drops some. The data hold roughly 200,000 clones, with around 76% observed a single time. V was clipped by 1 base and J by 2 bases, with 15 bases between them. Germline V gene sequence: CDR1 SGHNT, CDR2 YYREEE (reference sequence). There are 16 residues in the CDR3. This sample is part of a study of cytomegalovirus exposure and HLA in healthy donors. The study's findings and limits: More clonal expansion characterized HLA-associated TCR beta chains than equally common others in a later analysis.

The sequence came from a man aged 30 to 45 in good health and CMV-seronegative. Material: PBMCs. The chain joins TRBV5-4 to TRBJ1-1; D is perhaps TRBD1 (5 bases). CDR3 nucleotide sequence: TGTGCCAGCAGCTTGTCGGCAGGGATAGGAAACACTGAAGCTTTCTTT. It codes for CASSLSAGIGNTEAFF.